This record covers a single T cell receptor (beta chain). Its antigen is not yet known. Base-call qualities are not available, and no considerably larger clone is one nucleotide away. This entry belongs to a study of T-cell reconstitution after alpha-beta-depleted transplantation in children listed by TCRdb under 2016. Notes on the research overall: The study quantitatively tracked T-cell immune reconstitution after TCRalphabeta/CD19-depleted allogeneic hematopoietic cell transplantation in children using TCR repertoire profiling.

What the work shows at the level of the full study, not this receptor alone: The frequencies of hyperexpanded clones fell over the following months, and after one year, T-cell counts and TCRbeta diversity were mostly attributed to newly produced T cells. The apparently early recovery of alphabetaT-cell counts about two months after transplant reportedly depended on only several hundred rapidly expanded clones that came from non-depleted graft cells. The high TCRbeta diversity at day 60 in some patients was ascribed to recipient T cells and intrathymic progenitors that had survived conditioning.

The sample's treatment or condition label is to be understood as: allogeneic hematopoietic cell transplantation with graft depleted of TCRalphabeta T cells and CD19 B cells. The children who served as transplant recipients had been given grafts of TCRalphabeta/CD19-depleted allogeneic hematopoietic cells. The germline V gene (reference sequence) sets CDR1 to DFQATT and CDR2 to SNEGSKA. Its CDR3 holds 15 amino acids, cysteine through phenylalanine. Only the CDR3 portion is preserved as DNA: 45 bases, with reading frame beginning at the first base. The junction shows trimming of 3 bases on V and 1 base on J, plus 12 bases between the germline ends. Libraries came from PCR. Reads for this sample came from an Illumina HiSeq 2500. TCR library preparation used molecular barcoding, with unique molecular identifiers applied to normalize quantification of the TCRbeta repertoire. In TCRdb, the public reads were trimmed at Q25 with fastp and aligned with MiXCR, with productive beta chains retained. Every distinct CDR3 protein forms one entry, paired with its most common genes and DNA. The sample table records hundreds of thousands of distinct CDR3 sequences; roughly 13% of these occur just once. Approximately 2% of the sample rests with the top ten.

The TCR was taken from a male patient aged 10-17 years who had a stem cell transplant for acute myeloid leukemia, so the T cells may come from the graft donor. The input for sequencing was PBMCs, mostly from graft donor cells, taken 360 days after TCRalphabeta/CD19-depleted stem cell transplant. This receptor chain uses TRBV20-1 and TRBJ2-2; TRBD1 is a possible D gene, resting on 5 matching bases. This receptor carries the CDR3 CSARPFQGNTGELFF. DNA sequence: TGCAGTGCTAGGCCCTTTCAGGGGAACACCGGGGAGCTGTTTTTT.